This TCR beta chain was captured in a study of blood T cell repertoires in COVID-19 (dated by TCRdb to the early 2020s). Concerning the study at large: Samples from collaborators originated in the United States, Italy and Spain and spanned both the acute and convalescent phases of COVID-19. The material from the prospective study consisted of cDNA or gDNA derived from T cells, B-cell-depleted T cells, or PBMCs. The dataset comprised deeply sampled blood TCRbeta repertoires from subjects exposed to, actively infected with, or recovered from COVID-19. A freely available public database, intended as a resource for researchers studying the immune response to SARS-CoV-2, is where the repertoires were released. Samples were obtained from the ongoing ImmuneRACE study (first 160 participants) and from 950 to 1,500 subjects provided by 6 global collaborators. A de-identified subject ID, COVID-19 status, age in years and sex were almost always included in the sample metadata. Where available, HLA class I and class II types were obtained from metadata supplied by the sample provider rather than from assay-based typing.

The germline V gene provides CDR1 LGHNA and CDR2 YSLEER. Clipping removes 4 bases from V and 0 bases from J, with 8 as the unmatched junction base count. From the cysteine through the phenylalanine, the CDR3 covers 18 amino acids. The CDR3 DNA has 54 bases and is translated from base 1. Points on this clone: Its antigen remains unidentified. Within one base of it there is no much larger clone, and no base qualities were kept.

Collaborating institutions collected whole blood in K2EDTA tubes following their own protocols. Collaborator samples were shipped for TCRbeta analysis as frozen whole blood, isolated PBMCs, or DNA extracted from either sample type. Overall study outcomes, separate from this receptor: Clinical and demographic metadata were provided uncurated, with the amount varying by source and participant.

TCRbeta CDR3 regions were amplified from genomic DNA using the immunoSEQ Assay, a bias-controlled multiplex PCR. The authors' pipeline ran thus. The number of nucleated cells in each sample was estimated by amplification of reference gene primers within the assay. To quantify the absolute abundance of each unique TCRbeta CDR3 rearrangement, sequence reads were collapsed and filtered. For each sample, productive Simpson clonality was calculated as the square root of Simpson's diversity index across productive rearrangements. TCRdb provides this immuneACCESS table in a form limited to in-frame rearrangements. Some clones are lacking; in checked studies, under half of them reflect an unresolved V gene, and why the rest are absent is not known. The D gene and trimming were derived from the DNA, and the V and J assignments and clone size from that table. The sample table records over 100,000 clones; more than 80% of these occur just once. The ten largest clones represent about 1% of the sample.

Sequencing input: peripheral blood. This clonotype originated in a human donor in a cohort sampled during active COVID-19. The chain is assembled from TRBV4-3 and TRBJ2-2; a stretch of 10 junction bases matches TRBD2. The CDR3 loop reads CASSPFPGLAANTGELFF. The nucleotide sequence reads as follows: TGCGCCAGCAGCCCTTTCCCTGGACTAGCGGCGAACACCGGGGAGCTGTTTTTT.